This T cell receptor (beta chain) comes out of a study of cytomegalovirus exposure and HLA in healthy donors. Study-wide results and limits: Association of fewer than 20,000 TCR beta sequences with HLA alleles was found at 0.05 false discovery rate in a later analysis.

A note on this clone: Its antigen remains unknown. Other DNA sequences from this sample encode an identical CDR3 as well.

The primer mix had 60 Vbeta and 13 Jbeta primers. TCRdb keeps only in-frame clones here, not all; method: immunoSEQ multiplex PCR. The repertoire holds 110,000 to 150,000 clones, roughly 82% seen once, with more than 2.5% in the top ten. Germline lookup yields CDR1 MDHEN and CDR2 SYDVKM. The CDR3 spans 13 residues. J lost 4 bases, V lost 6 bases, and 6 bases had no gene match. The rearrangement links TRBV28 to TRBJ2-7, with TRBD2 matching over 7 bases. The TCR comes from a man between 18 and 29 years old in good health and CMV-seropositive. The material sequenced was PBMCs. CDR3 coding DNA: TGTGCCAGCAGCCTGGGAGGGAGGTACGAGCAGTACTTC. This codes for CASSLGGRYEQYF.